This paragraph reports one T cell receptor (beta chain). This clone has only one observation. This clone's antigen is unknown. Base qualities are not provided; no much larger clone lies one nucleotide away. The CDR3 regions of human TCRbeta chains were analyzed by immunosequencing. In the paper's pipeline: Repertoire TCRs were checked for matches against a reference library of SARS-CoV-2-specific TCRs that had been generated using the MIRA antigen-specificity platform. Breadth was defined as the fraction of unique TCRs that were SARS-CoV-2-associated. Depth was defined as the fraction of total T cells that were SARS-CoV-2-associated. Each spike-specific TCR was assigned to its reactive spike region and to a CD4 or CD8 class using the MIRA data. Log10-transformed breadth and depth values were compared by one-way ANOVA with Sidak's multiple comparisons tests. TCRdb re-hosts the immuneACCESS table, in-frame sequences only. Its copies lack some clones; in the studies checked, an unresolved V gene accounts for under half of them, and the cause for the rest is not known. The V and J calls and clone size are taken from that table; D and trimming were inferred from the DNA. In all, the sample holds around 100,000 clones, and roughly 84% of those were seen once. The ten largest clones take up about a sixth of the sample.

The sample belongs to a study of T cell responses to AZD1222 COVID-19 vaccine (dated by TCRdb to about 2021). Study-level background: AZD1222 recipients given second doses at about 4 weeks or at about 12 weeks were pooled, since spike-specific TCR depth and breadth were not found to differ between the two schedules. Trial participants were enrolled into age subgroups of 18-55, 56-69 and 70-plus years, which contained around 140, 26 and 57 TCR-sequenced participants, respectively. TCR sequencing covered approximately 230 trial participants: 200 to 210 given two doses of AZD1222 and 26 given two doses of MenACWY control vaccine.

Broad study findings and their caveats: Epitopes outside the regions mutated in the B.1.351 and B.1.1.7 variants were reportedly recognized by nearly half of the unique spike-specific TCRs. Participants were mostly white British, with more females than males. The authors suggested clonal diversity may have been underestimated. In the small 56-69-year group, the increase in depth fell short of significance, most likely because of low power. Spike-specific TCR breadth and depth rose significantly after two AZD1222 doses compared with day 0 and with MenACWY recipients. Because no samples from the day 14 peak response were available, repertoires could be characterized only after the peak T cell response. Only five to seven AZD1222 recipients were SARS-CoV-2 seropositive at baseline, limiting conclusions about previously exposed vaccinees. The vaccine-associated CD4 TCRs covered the entire spike protein, and the dominant responses fell in regions 160-218 and 743-854.

CDR1 GTSNPN and CDR2 SVGIG are derived from the germline V gene (reference sequence). V lost 2 bases and J lost 4 bases; the stretch between them is 17 bases long. The CDR3 has 15 amino acids, counting the end cysteine and phenylalanine. Kept here is only the CDR3 DNA, which spans 45 bases and is read in frame from base 1. The intended sense of this specimen's time point label: baseline before first vaccination. Vaccinee samples were obtained from the UK trials COV001 and COV002, which included a single-blind randomized controlled phase 2/3 trial of AZD1222 (ChAdOx1 nCoV-19) in healthy adults. For TCRbeta chain sequencing, PBMC samples from trial participants were taken at day 0 and at day 28 after the second dose.

The starting material was peripheral blood, obtained on day 0 of AZD1222 vaccination. This receptor chain uses TRBV30 and TRBJ1-2, and the D gene may be TRBD1, 5 bases matching. The clonotype was recovered from an adult in good health. The nucleotide sequence reads TGTGCCTGGAGTCGGCTTGGCAGGGCTGCCTATGGCTACACCTTC. Translated, this is CAWSRLGRAAYGYTF.